This section outlines one T cell receptor (beta chain) sequence together with its context. This sample stems from a study of PD-1 blockade in classical Hodgkin lymphoma. Germline lookup yields CDR1 SGHDT and CDR2 YYEEEE. The CDR3 covers 18 residues. V gave up 1 base and J gave up 0 bases, with 17 bases separating them. Time point denoted: cycle 4 day 1 (C4D1), after less than 7 weeks of nivolumab. There was relapse after autologous stem cell transplantation in every patient, and there was variation in brentuximab vedotin exposure. Only in-frame clones appear in the TCRdb table, and some are missing; sequencing was by immunoSEQ multiplex PCR. The sample yields about 96,000 clones, more than 85% seen once.

The source of this sequence is a human donor with classical Hodgkin lymphoma. This specimen consisted of peripheral blood mononuclear cells (PBMCs), obtained before the fourth cycle of nivolumab. The V gene is TRBV5-6, the J gene TRBJ1-3, with D unclear. The chain's CDR3 is CASSLRLDGASSGNTIYF. The CDR3 DNA is TGTGCCAGCAGCTTGAGGCTGGACGGAGCTTCCTCTGGAAACACCATATATTTT. Full variable domain (remainder filled in from reference TRBV5-6 and TRBJ1-3): DAGVTQSPTHLIKTRGQQVTLRCSPKSGHDTVSWYQQALGQGPQFIFQYYEEEERQRGNFPDRFSGHQFPNYSSELNVNALLLGDSALYLCASSLRLDGASSGNTIYFGEGSWLTVV.